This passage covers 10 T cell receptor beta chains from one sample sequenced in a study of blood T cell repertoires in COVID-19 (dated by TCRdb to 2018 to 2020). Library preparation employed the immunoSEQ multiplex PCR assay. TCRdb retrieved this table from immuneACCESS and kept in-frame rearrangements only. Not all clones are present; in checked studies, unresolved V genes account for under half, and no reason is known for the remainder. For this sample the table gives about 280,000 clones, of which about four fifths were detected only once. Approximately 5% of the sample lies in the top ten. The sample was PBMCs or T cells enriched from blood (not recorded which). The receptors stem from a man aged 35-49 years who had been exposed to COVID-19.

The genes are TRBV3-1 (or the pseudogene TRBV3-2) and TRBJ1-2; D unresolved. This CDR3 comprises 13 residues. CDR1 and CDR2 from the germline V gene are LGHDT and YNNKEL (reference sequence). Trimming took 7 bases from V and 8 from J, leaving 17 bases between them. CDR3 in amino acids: CASKVGDLGGYTF. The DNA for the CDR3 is TGTGCCAGCAAGGTGGGAGACTTAGGCGGCTACACCTTC.

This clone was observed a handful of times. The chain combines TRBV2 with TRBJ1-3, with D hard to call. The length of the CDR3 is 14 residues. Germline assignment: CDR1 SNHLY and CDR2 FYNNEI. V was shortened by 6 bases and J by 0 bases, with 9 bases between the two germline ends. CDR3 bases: TGTGCCAGCAGGAGCGGGCCCTCTGGAAACACCATATATTTT. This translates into CASRSGPSGNTIYF.

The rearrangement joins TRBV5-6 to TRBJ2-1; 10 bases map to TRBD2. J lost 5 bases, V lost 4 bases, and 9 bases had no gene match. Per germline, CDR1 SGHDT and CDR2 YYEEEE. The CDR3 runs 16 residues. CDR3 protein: CASSPSTSGDNNEQFF. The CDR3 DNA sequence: TGTGCCAGCAGCCCCTCAACTAGCGGGGATAACAATGAGCAGTTCTTC.

This chain's CDR3 is CASSQAGLAGGQGNEQFF. CDR3 sequence (DNA): TGTGCCAGCAGTCAAGCGGGACTAGCGGGAGGGCAGGGCAATGAGCAGTTCTTC. The J gene is TRBJ2-1, the V gene TRBV6-2 or TRBV6-3; 16 nucleotides agree with TRBD2. The V segment lost 5 bases and the J segment 6 bases; nucleotides outside the gene matches: 10. The CDR3 length is 18 residues. Germline V gene data show CDR1 as MNHEY and CDR2 as SVGEGT.

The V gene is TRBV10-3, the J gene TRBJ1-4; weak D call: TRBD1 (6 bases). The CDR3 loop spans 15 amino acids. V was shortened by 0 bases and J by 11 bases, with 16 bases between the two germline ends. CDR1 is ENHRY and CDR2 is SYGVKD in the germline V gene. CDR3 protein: CAISESGTPPNKLFF. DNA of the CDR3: TGTGCCATCAGTGAGTCAGGGACACCTCCAAATAAACTGTTTTTT.

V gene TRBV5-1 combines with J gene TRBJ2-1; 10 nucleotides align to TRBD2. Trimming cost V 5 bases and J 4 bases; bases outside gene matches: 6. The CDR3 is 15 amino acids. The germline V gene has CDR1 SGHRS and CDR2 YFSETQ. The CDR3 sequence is CASSALAGKYNEQFF. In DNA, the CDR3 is TGCGCCAGCAGTGCACTAGCGGGAAAGTACAATGAGCAGTTCTTC. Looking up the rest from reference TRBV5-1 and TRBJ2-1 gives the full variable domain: KAGVTQTPRYLIKTRGQQVTLSCSPISGHRSVSWYQQTPGQGLQFLFEYFSETQRNKGNFPGRFSGRQFSNSRSEMNVSTLELGDSALYLCASSALAGKYNEQFFGPGTRLTVL.

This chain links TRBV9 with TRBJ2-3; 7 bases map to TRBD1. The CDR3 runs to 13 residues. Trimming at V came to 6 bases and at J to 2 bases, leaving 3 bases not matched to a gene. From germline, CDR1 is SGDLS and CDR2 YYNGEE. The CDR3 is CASKGASTDTQYF. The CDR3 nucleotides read TGTGCCAGCAAGGGGGCCTCCACAGATACGCAGTATTTT.

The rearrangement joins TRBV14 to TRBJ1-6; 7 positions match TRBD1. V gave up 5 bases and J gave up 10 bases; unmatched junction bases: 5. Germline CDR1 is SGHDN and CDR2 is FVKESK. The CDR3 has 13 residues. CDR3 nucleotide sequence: TGTGCCAGCAGCGGACAGGTCAACTCACCCCTCCACTTT. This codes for CASSGQVNSPLHF.

This CDR3 reads CASRRTSGRTDTQYF. The CDR3 coding sequence is TGTGCCAGCAGACGGACTAGCGGGAGAACAGATACGCAGTATTTT. This sequence joins TRBV2 and TRBJ2-3, with 13 bases matching TRBD2. The CDR3 has 15 amino acids. After removal of 6 bases from V and 3 bases from J, the junction contained 3 bases not matched to a gene. Looked up from germline, CDR1 is SNHLY and CDR2 is FYNNEI.

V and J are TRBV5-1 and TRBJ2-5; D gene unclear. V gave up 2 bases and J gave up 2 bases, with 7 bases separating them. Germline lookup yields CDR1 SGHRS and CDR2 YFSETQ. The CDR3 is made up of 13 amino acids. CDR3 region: CASSLTHQETQYF. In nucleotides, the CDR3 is TGCGCCAGCAGCTTAACACATCAAGAGACCCAGTACTTC.